This is a list of T cell receptor beta chains from one sample in a study of blood T cells in healthy people across ages. TCRdb called the 5' RACE reads again in MiXCR, with one record for every CDR3 protein. The table has roughly 900,000 distinct CDR3 sequences, 29% seen once; the top ten hold approximately 15%. Specimen: blood. The receptors were sampled from a woman older than 75 in good health. Each CDR3 is given with its conserved first and last residue. D genes are given only for firm matches. Size is stated for part of the rows, as once, few or many counts, or as a class when the clone is expanded.

J gene	V gene	D gene	clone size	CDR3 DNA	CDR3 protein
TRBJ2-3	TRBV11-2	TRBD1	once	TGTGCCAGCAGTGGTATGAAGGTTGGAGCCAGGGACAGCACGAGCACAGATACGCAGTATTTT	CASSGMKVGARDSTSTDTQYF
TRBJ1-5	TRBV9	NA	few	TGTGCCAGCAGTCTCACAGGGTCGGGCAATCAGCCCCAGCATTTT	CASSLTGSGNQPQHF
TRBJ2-5	TRBV3-1	TRBD2	many	TGTGCCAGCAGCCGGGGGGGTAATACTTTGGAGACCCAGTACTTC	CASSRGGNTLETQYF
TRBJ1-5	TRBV19	TRBD1	NA	TGTGCCAGTTCGGGACAGGTCACGAATCAGCCCCAGCATTTT	CASSGQVTNQPQHF
TRBJ1-5	TRBV2	NA	NA	TGTGCCAGCAGCGGCGGACAGAGCAATCAGCCCCAGCATTTT	CASSGGQSNQPQHF
TRBJ1-5	TRBV12-3/TRBV12-4	NA	many	TGTGCCAGCAGTTCGGGACACAGCAATCAGCCCCAGCATTTT	CASSSGHSNQPQHF
TRBJ2-2	TRBV5-6	NA	NA	TGTGCCAGCAGTGGTCGGGTCGGGGAGCTGTTTTTT	CASSGRVGELFF
TRBJ2-1	TRBV7-3	TRBD2	once	TGTGCCAGCAGCGGGACTAGCGGGGCCGAGCAGTTCTTC	CASSGTSGAEQFF
TRBJ2-3	TRBV27	TRBD1	many	TGCGCCAGCAGCCTAAGACAGGGCGCAGATACGCAGTATTTT	CASSLRQGADTQYF
TRBJ2-5	TRBV6-6	NA	few	TGTGCCAGCAGTACCGGGACCACACGGGCAGAGACCCAGTACTTC	CASSTGTTRAETQYF
TRBJ1-4	TRBV4-1	NA	few	TGCGCCAGCAGCCCAGGACCAACTAGTGAAAAACTGTTTTTT	CASSPGPTSEKLFF
TRBJ2-2	TRBV6-5	NA	NA	TGTGCCAGCAGTTACTCAGGCAGGATGAACACCGGGGAGCTGTTTTTT	CASSYSGRMNTGELFF
TRBJ1-5	TRBV28	NA	many	TGTGCCAGCAGGACAAGCAATCAGCCCCAGCATTTT	CASRTSNQPQHF
TRBJ2-5	TRBV3-1	NA	many	TGTGCCAGCAGCCAAGAAGGAACGCGGGAGACCCAGTACTTC	CASSQEGTRETQYF
TRBJ1-1	TRBV18	NA	few	TGTGCCAGCTCACCACCGGCCGGGGGCCTCATGAACACTGAAGCTTTCTTT	CASSPPAGGLMNTEAFF
TRBJ2-2	TRBV7-9	NA	few	TGTGCCAGCACTCCGGCGGGCGGGGAGCTGTTTTTT	CASTPAGGELFF
TRBJ2-3	TRBV30	NA	few	TGTGCCTGGACCTTCGGATATGGGGGGGCGGGGTTTGATCCAGATACGCAGTATTTT	CAWTFGYGGAGFDPDTQYF
TRBJ2-3	TRBV18	TRBD1	many	TGTGCCAGCTCGCAGACCGGGACAGGGCCCACAGATACGCAGTATTTT	CASSQTGTGPTDTQYF
TRBJ1-2	TRBV7-2	NA	NA	TGTGCCAGCAGCTTAGGGACCTCGCCGTCCTACGGCTACACCTTC	CASSLGTSPSYGYTF
TRBJ2-1	TRBV4-2	TRBD2	NA	TGTGCCAGCAGCCAAGAAAGGCCTGAGAGGACGGGAGGTGTGTTCTTC	CASSQERPERTGGVFF
TRBJ1-1	TRBV7-9	NA	NA	TGTGCCAGCAGCAGTAGAACAGGGACCACTGAAGCTTTCTTT	CASSSRTGTTEAFF
TRBJ2-1	TRBV11-3	TRBD1	NA	TGTGCCAGCAGCTTGTTTACGGACAGGTATAGGGATGAGCAGTTCTTC	CASSLFTDRYRDEQFF
TRBJ2-7	TRBV12-3/TRBV12-4	TRBD1	NA	TGTGCCAGCAGGGGGGGACAGGACTACGAGCAGTACTTC	CASRGGQDYEQYF
TRBJ2-7	TRBV20-1	NA	NA	TGCAGCGCCAACCCGCATTCCCGTGACGAGCAGTACTTC	CSANPHSRDEQYF
TRBJ2-1	TRBV15	NA	NA	TGTGTCACCAGCAGAGGAGGAGAGGGGGGAAAGTACAATGAGCAGTTCTTC	CVTSRGGEGGKYNEQFF
TRBJ2-5	TRBV3-1	NA	NA	TGTGCCAGCAGCCAAAAGATCTCATTCGCGGACCAACGTGAGACCCAGTACTTC	CASSQKISFADQRETQYF
TRBJ1-5	TRBV19	TRBD1	NA	TGTGCCAGTAGTACATCCGGGACAGGGAACCAGCCCCAGCATTTT	CASSTSGTGNQPQHF
TRBJ2-7	TRBV6-6	NA	NA	TGTGCCAGCAGGCCCCCGGGGGAGAGCCACGAGCAGTACTTC	CASRPPGESHEQYF
TRBJ1-1	TRBV5-5	NA	few	TGTGCCAGCTCCGTAGGGGTAGGGGGTCGGACTGAAGCTTTCTTT	CASSVGVGGRTEAFF
TRBJ2-7	TRBV27	TRBD2	NA	TGTGCCAGCAGTTCCCCGGGACTAGCGATTAACGAGCAGTACTTC	CASSSPGLAINEQYF
TRBJ1-2	TRBV21-1	NA	few	TGTGCCAGCCGGACGGTAGGGGGTCGCTATGGCTACACCTTC	CASRTVGGRYGYTF
TRBJ2-2	TRBV6-1	TRBD1	few	TGTGCCAGCAGCAAAACAGGGGGCGTTGGCGGGGAGCTGTTTTTT	CASSKTGGVGGELFF